This T cell receptor beta chain was sequenced in a study of shared clonotypes between healthy human individuals (TCRdb year 2020). About the full investigation: A couple of women and a few men aged 18 to 49 years were included in the cohort. To increase sequencing depth and limit assay-specific biases, TCR repertoire library preparation and sequencing were carried out by different laboratories using diverse techniques. Blood TCR repertoires of several healthy adults were deeply sequenced to estimate repertoire size and the extent of clonotype sharing between individuals. For each donor, three plates each were used for CD4 naive and CD4 memory, two plates were used for CD8 naive, and one plate was used for CD8 memory. Between about 0.9 and 8.9 billion PBMCs per donor were obtained by leukapheresis.

Here is what the overall study found, with its caveats: Across a few donors, roughly 5.1% of naive CD4, 3% to 4% of naive CD8, under 2.5% of memory CD4, and about 0.4% of memory CD8 clonotypes were shared. Sampling was restricted to blood, and TCR repertoires in tissues likely differ from the TCR repertoires found in blood. Pairwise subsampling indicated that sequencing depth was expected to affect the degree of clonotype sharing among donors. Because the study included only a small number of donors, the genetic and exposure-history diversity represented was limited. Compared with non-shared clonotypes, the clonotypes found in all four sorted-subset donors had higher generation probabilities. Incomplete sequencing was indicated by rarefaction of sorted-subset datasets, despite the large sequencing depth. Estimated clonotype richness was generally larger for naive than for memory subsets.

The donors were healthy, HIV-negative adults who had no recently reported acute infections or vaccinations. Every donor was a Caucasian adult living in Nashville, Tennessee, USA. CD4+ T cells were enriched through magnetic negative selection, after which naive cells were positively selected on CD45RA and the remaining negative fraction served as the memory subset. Blood was obtained by leukapheresis, after which PBMCs were separated by Ficoll-Histopaque density gradient centrifugation and cryopreserved in liquid nitrogen vapor phase. Analytical flow cytometry was used to check the purity and quantity of each magnetically sorted T cell population. Genomic DNA was isolated from every sorted fraction and measured by UV absorbance on a Nanodrop 2000c. TCR CDR3 regions were amplified from genomic DNA by multiplex PCR using the deep immunoSEQ assay. Genomic DNA extracted from each cell subset was distributed evenly over all wells of several immunoSEQ 96-well plates, and each plate served as one replicate. For sorted subsets, approximately 200 ng of genomic DNA, equivalent to 30,000 or so T cell genomes, went into each replicate PCR. Purified libraries were measured with a Qubit 3.0 fluorometer, size-checked on a Bioanalyzer 2100, and measured again with the KAPA Library Quantification kit. Each immunoSEQ 96-well plate was sequenced on its own single-read 150-cycle Illumina NextSeq 550 flow cell. For the original study's pipeline: Because only junctional sequences without quality scores were contained in the immunoSEQ output, filtering matching that applied to full-length reads could not be performed. To assign V/J genes and CDR3, sequences were annotated using PyIR, a Python wrapper for IgBLAST v1.9, with IMGT germline references. Reads were filtered out if the reads had weak V/J assignments (E-value above 1e-6), no CDR3, stop codons, out-of-frame junctions, or ambiguous translated residues. V3J clonotypes were defined by identical inferred V gene, J gene, and CDR3 amino acid sequence. Percentage overlap between repertoires was calculated by dividing the number of shared unique clonotypes by the size of the smaller repertoire. Repertoire richness was assessed with RTK rarefaction, the Chao1 estimator, and Recon v2.1 estimates of unobserved clonotypes. Generation probabilities for all TCRbeta clonotypes obtained by the gDNA method from several donors were computed using OLGA. Sourced from immuneACCESS, this table was stored by TCRdb with only in-frame sequences that have V and J called. A share of the clones is absent; for the studies checked, an unresolved V gene accounts for under half, and the remainder has no known explanation. The V and J calls and clone size come from that table; D and trimming were worked out from the DNA. The sample includes roughly 1,600,000 clones, with 98% to 99% observed a single time. About 0.35% of the sample belongs to the ten largest clones.

Relative to germline, V is missing 5 bases and J is missing 4 bases, with 8 bases of the junction outside any gene match. CDR1 is given as PRHDT and CDR2 as FYEKMQ, both from the germline V gene (reference sequence). The cysteine opens and the phenylalanine closes a CDR3 of 14 amino acids. Only the CDR3 part of the read is kept: 42 bases, read in frame from the first base. As regards this clone: The specificity of this receptor is unknown. One base away there is no much larger clone; base qualities are not given.

Specimen: naive CD4+ T cells sorted from blood. Per the publication, the cell subset or site label means: CD45RA+ positively selected. The receptor's source is a man aged 25-45 years in good health. Rearrangement joined TRBV13 to TRBJ2-7; 7 bases in the junction line up with TRBD1. The CDR3 is CASSPRGQLYEQYF. The DNA reads as follows: TGTGCCAGCAGCCCAAGGGGGCAGCTTTACGAGCAGTACTTC.